These 25 T cell receptor beta chains were sequenced from one sample in a study of blood T cells in healthy people across ages. A second PCR, run for roughly 7 to 11 cycles, used a sample-barcoded 5' primer plus a J-beta primer mix. Via MiXCR, TCRdb re-called the 5' RACE reads, giving one row per CDR3 protein. The sample holds more than 500,000 distinct CDR3 sequences; about 26% are singletons and the top ten take less than 20%. The sample taken for sequencing was blood. These receptors all stem from a woman aged 70 to 79 in good health.

At least ten counts were recorded for this clonotype. The genes are TRBV28 and TRBJ1-3; weak D call: TRBD1 (5 bases). The germline V gene encodes CDR1 MDHEN and CDR2 SYDVKM. V lost 7 bases and J lost 4, with 17 bases in between. The CDR3 spans 15 residues. The CDR3: CASTRGRADGNTIYF. The CDR3 nucleotides read TGTGCCAGCACCCGGGGGAGGGCGGACGGAAACACCATATATTTT.

V usage is TRBV10-2 and J usage is TRBJ2-3, with D perhaps matching TRBD1 (6 bases). V was clipped by 7 bases and J by 7 bases, with 18 bases between them. The V gene's germline CDR1 is WSHSY and CDR2 SAAADI. This CDR3 comprises 14 residues. The chain's CDR3 is CASTTPADSYTQYF. The DNA for the CDR3 is TGCGCCAGCACTACCCCGGCGGACAGCTATACGCAGTATTTT.

The CDR3 is CASSENPGGTGELFF. The CDR3 region has the DNA TGTGCCAGCAGTGAAAATCCTGGGGGCACCGGGGAGCTGTTTTTT. The chain combines TRBV2 with TRBJ2-2, with D possibly being TRBD1 or TRBD2 (5 bases each). Germline values: CDR1 SNHLY, CDR2 FYNNEI. Between the trimmed V and J ends, which lost 2 bases and 4 bases, there was a span of 11 bases. This CDR3 spans 15 amino acids.

This clonotype was seen a handful of times. V usage is TRBV6-2 or TRBV6-3 and J usage is TRBJ1-5, with D uncertain. CDR3 length: 13 residues. Germline CDR1 is MNHEY and CDR2 is SVGEGT. The V gene lost 10 bases and the J gene lost 0 bases, with 10 bases spanning the gap. The CDR3 region has the DNA TGTGCCACCTCAGTCGATAGCAATCAGCCCCAGCATTTT. Amino acids: CATSVDSNQPQHF.

This rearrangement joins TRBV3-1 to TRBJ1-2, with 7 nucleotides matching TRBD1. Germline V gene data show CDR1 as LGHDT and CDR2 as YNNKEL (reference sequence). The trim removed 2 bases at V and 8 bases at J, leaving 5 bases unmatched. The CDR3 sequence is 13 residues long. The CDR3 region is CASSQWQGDGYTF. DNA for the CDR3: TGTGCCAGCAGCCAATGGCAGGGGGACGGCTACACCTTC.

The chain has TRBV7-9 and TRBJ2-6; D might be TRBD1 (6 bases). This CDR3 is built from 16 residues. V was shortened by 2 bases and J by 4 bases, with 12 bases between the two germline ends. Germline CDR1 is SEHNR and CDR2 is FQNEAQ (reference sequence). DNA of the CDR3: TGTGCCAGCAGCTTACAAGACAGGAAAGGGGCCAACGTCCTGACTTTC. This sequence encodes CASSLQDRKGANVLTF.

J is TRBJ2-5 and V is TRBV5-1, with 9 bases aligning to TRBD2. The CDR3 totals 16 residues. The germline gives CDR1 SGHRS, CDR2 YFSETQ. Trimming took 1 base from V and 2 from J; bases not matched to a gene: 6. CDR3 bases: TGCGCCAGCAGCTTGATCCCTAGCGGGGTACAAGAGACCCAGTACTTC. Translated: CASSLIPSGVQETQYF.

There are a few counts of this clonotype. The gene calls are TRBV11-2 and TRBJ1-4; D is undetermined. Per the germline V gene, CDR1 is SGHAT and CDR2 is FQNNGV. This CDR3 comprises 14 residues. Trimming removed 1 base at V and 9 bases at J, with 12 bases between. CDR3 sequence (DNA): TGTGCCAGCAGCTTAGTACAATCCAGCAAAAAACTGTTTTTT. This translates into CASSLVQSSKKLFF. The complete variable domain, with remaining parts taken from reference TRBV11-2 and TRBJ1-4, reads EAGVAQSPRYKIIEKRQSVAFWCNPISGHATLYWYQQILGQGPKLLIQFQNNGVVDDSQLPKDRFSAERLKGVDSTLKIQPAKLEDSAVYLCASSLVQSSKKLFFGSGTQLSVL.

The chain carries TRBV29-1 and TRBJ1-1; D is undetermined. This CDR3 is 14 amino acids long. V was shortened by 3 bases and J by 0 bases, with 11 bases between the two germline ends. CDR1 is SQVTM and CDR2 is ANQGSEA in the germline V gene. CDR3 sequence reads: CSVDGGFVNTEAFF. CDR3 bases: TGCAGCGTTGACGGCGGGTTCGTGAACACTGAAGCTTTCTTT. Full variable domain (remainder filled in from reference TRBV29-1 and TRBJ1-1): SAVISQKPSRDICQRGTSLTIQCQVDSQVTMMFWYRQQPGQSLTLIATANQGSEATYESGFVIDKFPISRPNLTFSTLTVSNMSPEDSSIYLCSVDGGFVNTEAFFGQGTRLTVV.

This clonotype was seen only a few times. The chain couples TRBV20-1 to TRBJ1-2; D remains unclear. Trimming took off 3 bases at V and 4 bases at J, with 15 bases between the two ends. The CDR3 is made up of 14 amino acids. CDR1 and CDR2 from the germline V gene are DFQATT and SNEGSKA (reference sequence). The CDR3 sequence: CSASPAGRSYGYTF. In DNA, the CDR3 is TGCAGTGCTAGTCCCGCAGGCCGCTCCTATGGCTACACCTTC.

The chain links TRBV29-1 to TRBJ2-3; 9 bases agree with TRBD2. Unmatched junction bases numbered 7, after V lost 3 bases and J lost 0 bases. Germline CDR1 is SQVTM and CDR2 is ANQGSEA. This CDR3 has 16 amino acids. The CDR3: CSVDPASGDSTDTQYF. The CDR3 coding sequence is TGCAGCGTTGACCCGGCTAGCGGGGATAGCACAGATACGCAGTATTTT.

The sample holds one count of this clonotype. The chain is built from TRBV6-5 and TRBJ2-4, with D perhaps TRBD2 (6 bases). The V gene lost 6 bases and the J gene lost 7 bases, with 10 bases spanning the gap. Germline loops: CDR1 MNHEY, CDR2 SVGAGI. The CDR3 length is 12 residues. The DNA of the CDR3 is TGTGCCAGCAGCCCGGGGGTGAACATTCAGTACTTC. Its protein is CASSPGVNIQYF.

This clonotype has more than one count but fewer than ten. The chain's CDR3 is CSASSRGQEITDTQYF. The CDR3, as DNA: TGCAGTGCTAGTTCTAGGGGCCAAGAGATCACAGATACGCAGTATTTT. The chain joins TRBV20-1 to TRBJ2-3; perhaps TRBD1 as D (5 bases). The ends were cut back, 3 bases at V and 2 bases at J, with 18 bases in the middle. The CDR3 contains 16 residues. Per the germline V gene, CDR1 is DFQATT and CDR2 is SNEGSKA (reference sequence).

This sequence joins TRBV4-3 and TRBJ1-2; D unresolved. With 3 bases removed from V and 4 bases from J, the gap between germline ends came to 9 bases. The length of the CDR3 is 13 residues. Germline V gives CDR1 LGHNA, CDR2 YSLEER. For the CDR3, the DNA is TGCGCCAGCAGCCAGCTGCCGGGCTATGGCTACACCTTC. This encodes CASSQLPGYGYTF.

This rearrangement joins TRBV27 to TRBJ2-1; no firm D call. The CDR3 is 16 amino acids. The germline gives CDR1 MNHEY, CDR2 SMNVEV (reference sequence). The ends were cut back, 4 bases at V and 0 bases at J, with 13 bases in the middle. The CDR3 reads CASSSPLAVSYNEQFF. In DNA, the CDR3 is TGTGCCAGCAGTTCACCGTTAGCAGTCTCCTACAATGAGCAGTTCTTC.

The chain couples TRBV6-2 or TRBV6-3 to TRBJ2-1; D is possibly TRBD2 (5 bases). The CDR3 spans 13 residues. CDR1 is MNHEY, CDR2 SVGEGT, per germline. The ends were cut back, 6 bases at V and 5 bases at J, with 11 bases in the middle. CDR3 protein: CASSPDYNNEQFF. DNA of the CDR3: TGTGCCAGCAGCCCCGACTATAACAATGAGCAGTTCTTC.

V is TRBV28 and J is TRBJ1-2; 7 nucleotides line up with TRBD1. The junction had 13 bases not matched to a gene; V was cut back by 4 bases and J by 8 bases. Germline V gene sequence: CDR1 MDHEN, CDR2 SYDVKM. The CDR3 spans 15 residues. CDR3 amino acids: CASSSPTFRGGGYTF. The CDR3 DNA reads TGTGCCAGCAGTTCGCCGACCTTTAGAGGGGGCGGCTACACCTTC.

Of note for this clonotype: A read error may produce the germline difference seen at one junction end. This chain links TRBV28 with TRBJ2-4, with 7 bases that match TRBD1. There are 14 residues in the CDR3. The germline CDR1 and CDR2 sequences are MDHEN and SYDVKM. CDR3 sequence (DNA): TGTGCCAGCAACGAGGGGGCGGCCAAAGACATTCAGTACTTC. It specifies CASNEGAAKDIQYF.

The CDR3: CASSRRTSGSYNEQFF. Here the CDR3 DNA reads TGTGCCAGCAGCCGCCGGACTAGCGGGTCCTACAATGAGCAGTTCTTC. This chain connects TRBV12-3 or TRBV12-4 to TRBJ2-1; TRBD2 matches 11 bases. The junction had 5 bases not matched to a gene; V was cut back by 6 bases and J by 1 base. This CDR3 is 16 amino acids long.

The chain recombines TRBV7-2 with TRBJ1-1; 8 nucleotides line up with TRBD1. J was trimmed by 6 bases and V by 3 bases; bases with no gene match: 6. From germline, CDR1 is SGHTA and CDR2 FQGNSA. The CDR3 length is 14 residues. As DNA, the CDR3 is TGTGCCAGCAGCTTGCACAGGGGGGAAGCTGAAGCTTTCTTT. This translates into CASSLHRGEAEAFF.

This clonotype turned up a few times. The V call is TRBV7-2, the J call TRBJ2-1; unclear D gene. The DNA end lines up better with TRBJ2-7; the J call may be wrong. The germline CDR1 and CDR2 sequences are SGHTA and FQGNSA. The CDR3 covers 11 residues. The CDR3 coding sequence is TGTGCCAGCAGCGCCGGTGGCGAGCAGTACTTC. Encoded protein: CASSAGGEQYF.

There are many counts of this clonotype. The rearrangement joins TRBV28 to TRBJ2-5; D possibly corresponds to TRBD2 (8 bases). V was shortened by 6 bases and J by 9 bases, with 20 bases between the two germline ends. The CDR3 extends over 14 amino acids. Germline lookup yields CDR1 MDHEN and CDR2 SYDVKM. The chain's CDR3 is CASSFSGGQKSQYF. Here the CDR3 DNA reads TGTGCCAGCAGCTTCAGCGGGGGACAGAAATCCCAGTACTTC.

The rearrangement uses TRBV4-2 and TRBJ2-5, with TRBD1 identical over 11 bases. The end of the DNA is better explained by TRBJ2-7, so the J call may be wrong. The CDR3 covers 15 residues. Germline assignment: CDR1 LGHNA and CDR2 YNFKEQ. CDR3 nucleotide sequence: TGTGCCAGCAGCCGCACCGGGACAGGGGGGTACGAGCAGTACTTC. Its translation is CASSRTGTGGYEQYF.

This chain joins TRBV6-1 and TRBJ2-5; 10 bases agree with TRBD2. The J call may be wrong; the DNA end is better matched by TRBJ2-1. Germline CDR1 reads MNHNS; CDR2 reads SASEGT. The CDR3 has 13 amino acids. Written as DNA, the CDR3 is TGTGCCAGTACTAGCGGGGCGACCAATGAGCAGTTCTTC. Protein sequence: CASTSGATNEQFF.

This chain links TRBV20-1 with TRBJ2-5; TRBD2 matches at 9 bases. TRBJ2-1 matches the DNA end more closely, so the J call is doubtful. The CDR3 sequence is 14 residues long. Germline CDR1 is DFQATT and CDR2 is SNEGSKA (reference sequence). CDR3 bases: TGCAGTGCTGGGGGACTAGCCCGGATTAATGAGCAGTTCTTC. This codes for CSAGGLARINEQFF.